Detailed here is one T cell receptor beta chain. Its specificity is unknown. Mouse gene names and germline throughout. The CDR3 end is not reached by the read, which stops 4 residues before it; the germline J gene fills it in. It was cDNA, reverse transcribed from extracted RNA, that served as the sequencing template. Repertoires were generated with immunoSEQ multiplex PCR, while TCRdb's copy carries only in-frame clones and drops some. The profile covers some 110,000 clones, none occurring a single time. This entry comes from a study of CD8+ T cells in alopecia areata. V lost 6 bases, J lost 3 bases, and 3 bases stayed unmatched. Germline V gene lookup returns CDR1 NSQYPW and CDR2 LRSPGD (reference sequence). The CDR3 contains 13 residues. Overall study results and limits: Clonality exceeded that of normal scalp in lesional scalp, most notably in alopecia totalis/universalis. Scalp repertoires also include resident alphabeta T cells from normal skin.

Material for sequencing was lesional skin. The V call is TRBV1, the J call TRBJ2-5, with 7 bases lining up with TRBD1. The receptor was derived from a C3H/HeJ mouse with alopecia areata. For this strain, the MHC haplotype corresponds to H2-k. CDR3 bases read: TGCACCTGCAGGCCACAGGGGCAAGAC. It translates to CTCRPQGQD. The complete CDR3 reads CTCRPQGQDTQYF.